Listed below are T cell receptor beta chains from one sample, sequenced in a study of T cell changes during pregnancy in multiple sclerosis. Assay: immunoSEQ multiplex PCR; the TCRdb copy retains only in-frame clones and omits some. The sample holds 40,000 to 45,000 clones, roughly 90% seen once. Sample: CD4+ T cells from peripheral blood mononuclear cells, taken before pregnancy. The receptors originated from a female donor with multiple sclerosis, enrolled in a pregnancy study. Each CDR3 is given with its conserved first and last residue. A D gene is named only where the DNA matches it firmly. Size values are once, few and many counts, or a class for expanded clones, and some rows have none.

TRBD1 TRBJ2-2 few TRBV19 CATQGQGQGGELFF TGTGCCACTCAGGGACAGGGGCAGGGCGGGGAGCTGTTTTTT
. TRBJ2-2 . TRBV7-2 CASSLKRTGELFF TGTGCCAGCAGCCTCAAGCGGACCGGGGAGCTGTTTTTT
TRBD1 TRBJ2-3 . TRBV5-1 CASGGGQGSGTDTQYF TGCGCCAGCGGTGGGGGACAGGGAAGCGGCACAGATACGCAGTATTTT
. TRBJ2-2 . TRBV7-6 CASSLGVPNTGELFF TGTGCCAGCAGCTTAGGAGTTCCTAACACCGGGGAGCTGTTTTTT
TRBD1 TRBJ2-7 once TRBV5-1 CASSFRQGPSYEQYF TGCGCCAGCAGCTTCCGACAGGGGCCCTCCTACGAGCAGTACTTC
TRBD1 TRBJ2-1 . TRBV29-1 CSVDRGQGYEQFF TGCAGCGTTGATAGGGGACAGGGTTATGAGCAGTTCTTC
. TRBJ2-7 . TRBV19 CASSQRTLDYEQYF TGTGCCAGTAGTCAGCGCACCCTTGACTACGAGCAGTACTTC
TRBD1 TRBJ2-3 . TRBV7-6 CASSLFGQGSYTDTQYF TGTGCCAGCAGCCTTTTCGGACAGGGGTCTTACACAGATACGCAGTATTTT
TRBD1 TRBJ1-5 . TRBV19 CASTLGTGVNQPQHF TGTGCCAGTACCCTCGGGACAGGGGTAAATCAGCCCCAGCATTTT
. TRBJ1-5 . TRBV7-9 CASSDTGPGNQPQHF TGTGCCAGCAGCGATACCGGTCCGGGGAATCAGCCCCAGCATTTT
TRBD2 TRBJ2-2 once TRBV19 CASNPGTMNTGELFF TGTGCCAGTAATCCCGGGACTATGAACACCGGGGAGCTGTTTTTT
TRBD1 TRBJ2-2 . TRBV7-3 CASSTTGADTGELFF TGTGCCAGCAGCACAACAGGGGCCGACACCGGGGAGCTGTTTTTT
. TRBJ1-5 once TRBV19 CASRTTLYSNQPQHF TGTGCCAGTAGAACGACACTTTATAGCAATCAGCCCCAGCATTTT
. TRBJ2-5 . TRBV5-6 CASSHRQIQETQYF TGTGCCAGCAGCCATCGACAGATACAAGAGACCCAGTACTTC
TRBD1 TRBJ1-2 . TRBV6-5 CASSRDRAYGYTF TGTGCCAGCAGCCGGGACAGGGCCTATGGCTACACCTTC
TRBD2 TRBJ2-2 . TRBV6-5 CASRLTSDTGELFF TGTGCCAGCAGACTTACTAGCGACACCGGGGAGCTGTTTTTT
. TRBJ2-3 . TRBV5-1 CASSSFPVSGTDTQYF TGCGCCAGCAGCTCCTTCCCTGTATCGGGCACAGATACGCAGTATTTT
TRBD1 TRBJ1-3 once TRBV6-5 CASSYSGTGGNTIYF TGTGCCAGCAGTTACTCGGGGACAGGGGGAAACACCATATATTTT
TRBD1 TRBJ1-1 . TRBV5-5 CASRSDRINTEAFF TGTGCCAGCAGGTCGGACAGGATTAACACTGAAGCTTTCTTT
. TRBJ1-4 . TRBV7-9 CASSLALSINEKLFF TGTGCCAGCAGCTTAGCGCTATCCATTAATGAAAAACTGTTTTTT
. TRBJ2-7 . TRBV19 CASSSGLGYEQYF TGTGCCAGTAGTAGCGGACTTGGTTACGAGCAGTACTTC
. TRBJ1-3 . TRBV6-6 CASSLTASGNTIYF TGTGCCAGCAGCTTGACAGCCTCTGGAAACACCATATATTTT
. TRBJ1-2 . TRBV5-1 CASSLNGGTKGYTF TGCGCCAGCAGCTTGAACGGAGGTACGAAAGGCTACACCTTC
TRBD1 TRBJ2-7 . TRBV15 CATSRASQGASTQYF TGTGCCACCAGCAGGGCGTCCCAGGGGGCATCGACGCAGTACTTC
TRBD2 TRBJ2-2 . TRBV7-2 CASSLVAGVAGTTGELFF TGTGCCAGCAGCTTAGTGGCGGGGGTAGCGGGGACCACCGGGGAGCTGTTTTTT
TRBD1 TRBJ1-2 . TRBV10-3 CAISALDRATNYGYTF TGTGCCATCAGTGCCTTGGACAGGGCGACGAACTATGGCTACACCTTC
TRBD1 TRBJ2-1 . TRBV4-3 CASSLQGAIGEQFF TGCGCCAGCAGCCTCCAGGGGGCCATCGGTGAGCAGTTCTTC
TRBD2 TRBJ2-5 few TRBV11-2 CASSLATSLASLRETQYF TGTGCCAGCAGCTTAGCAACTTCACTAGCGTCCCTCAGGGAGACCCAGTACTTC
TRBD1 TRBJ1-2 . TRBV10-3 CATIQGAGYGYTF TGTGCCACAATACAGGGGGCGGGCTATGGCTACACCTTC
. TRBJ1-2 . TRBV7-8 CASSPDSNYGYTF TGTGCCAGCAGCCCGGACAGTAACTATGGCTACACCTTC
TRBD1 TRBJ2-7 . TRBV7-8 CASSFGTGLYEQYF TGTGCCAGCAGCTTCGGGACAGGGCTCTACGAGCAGTACTTC
TRBD2 TRBJ2-2 . TRBV9 CASSARPAGVNTGELFF TGTGCCAGCAGCGCCCGACCAGCGGGAGTTAACACCGGGGAGCTGTTTTTT
TRBD2 TRBJ2-7 . TRBV19 CASSISSGTSSYEQYF TGTGCCAGTAGTATCTCCTCCGGGACTAGCTCCTACGAGCAGTACTTC
TRBD2 TRBJ2-3 . TRBV7-2 CASGGGGGKDTQYF TGTGCCAGCGGGGGGGGCGGGGGGAAGGATACGCAGTATTTT
. TRBJ1-3 . TRBV7-2 CASSLLNTIYF TGTGCCAGCAGCTTACTAAACACCATATATTTT
TRBD2 TRBJ2-1 . TRBV5-5 CASNPGGGRAFVYEQFF TGTGCCAGCAACCCGGGGGGCGGGAGGGCCTTTGTTTATGAGCAGTTCTTC
. TRBJ1-4 . TRBV28 CASSLEIRTGEKLFF TGTGCCAGCAGCCTGGAAATACGGACGGGAGAAAAACTGTTTTTT
. TRBJ1-1 . TRBV11-3 CASSSHMNTEAFF TGTGCCAGCAGCTCCCACATGAACACTGAAGCTTTCTTT
TRBD2 TRBJ2-1 . TRBV2 CATGGGRTSGRSEQFF TGTGCCACCGGGGGGGGACGGACTAGCGGGAGAAGTGAGCAGTTCTTC
. TRBJ2-3 . TRBV7-6 CASSLGGRVGPSTDTQYF TGTGCCAGCAGCTTAGGGGGTAGAGTGGGGCCTAGCACAGATACGCAGTATTTT
TRBD1 TRBJ2-7 . TRBV27 CASSFLTGEYEQYF TGTGCCAGCAGTTTTCTGACAGGGGAGTACGAGCAGTACTTC
. TRBJ2-1 . TRBV7-6 CASSLDLGDEQFF TGTGCCAGCAGCTTAGACCTAGGGGATGAGCAGTTCTTC
. TRBJ1-1 . TRBV7-9 CASGGLGDTEAFF TGTGCCAGCGGGGGCCTCGGGGACACTGAAGCTTTCTTT
TRBD1 TRBJ2-7 once TRBV7-9 CASRDRGAYEQYF TGTGCCAGCAGAGACAGGGGGGCCTACGAGCAGTACTTC
. TRBJ1-1 . TRBV7-3 CASSLTRGNTEAFF TGTGCCAGCAGCTTAACCAGGGGGAACACTGAAGCTTTCTTT
TRBD2 TRBJ2-7 once TRBV7-2 CASSRGIPQAGGHEQYF TGTGCCAGCAGCCGGGGTATCCCTCAAGCGGGGGGGCATGAGCAGTACTTC
TRBD1 TRBJ1-4 . TRBV7-9 CASSPGTGRGTNEKLFF TGTGCCAGCAGCCCGGGGACAGGGAGGGGCACTAATGAAAAACTGTTTTTT
. TRBJ2-1 . TRBV2 CASSERDEQFF TGTGCCAGCAGTGAGAGGGATGAGCAGTTCTTC
TRBD1 TRBJ2-7 . TRBV5-5 CASSLRDRVGEQYF TGTGCCAGCAGCCTCCGGGACAGGGTGGGCGAGCAGTACTTC
TRBD2 TRBJ2-5 . TRBV18 CASSPPGLAEETQYF TGTGCCAGCTCACCACCGGGACTAGCGGAAGAGACCCAGTACTTC
. TRBJ2-7 . TRBV5-1 CASSPGLFVELYYEQYF TGCGCCAGCAGCCCAGGACTATTTGTAGAGCTTTACTACGAGCAGTACTTC
TRBD1 TRBJ2-1 . TRBV2 CASSESAGGLNEQFF TGTGCCAGCAGTGAATCGGCAGGGGGCCTGAATGAGCAGTTCTTC
. TRBJ2-2 . TRBV18 CASSPPYSSTGELFF TGTGCCAGCTCACCACCCTACAGTTCCACCGGGGAGCTGTTTTTT
TRBD1 TRBJ1-1 . TRBV2 CASSARDRGRVGAFF TGTGCCAGCAGTGCCAGGGACAGGGGACGCGTGGGAGCTTTCTTT
. TRBJ2-7 . TRBV10-2 CASSESRLVRAPYEQYF TGCGCCAGCAGTGAGTCGCGGCTAGTGAGGGCCCCCTACGAGCAGTACTTC
. TRBJ1-1 . TRBV19 CASRSGGNLNTEAFF TGTGCCAGTAGGAGCGGAGGGAACCTGAACACTGAAGCTTTCTTT